A selection of T cell receptor beta chains follows, all from one sample in a study of blood T cells in healthy people across ages. TCRdb reanalysed the 5' RACE reads using MiXCR and keeps one entry per CDR3 protein. The table lists about 1.8 million distinct CDR3 sequences, around 48% of them singletons. The sample comprised blood. Receptor source: a woman aged 40 to 50 in good health. Both conserved end residues are part of each CDR3. D genes are given only for firm matches. Part of the rows lack a size; the others show once, few, many or a class for expanded clones.

v_call: TRBV20-1
j_call: TRBJ2-5
clone_size: NA
d_call: NA
cdr3_aa: CSARDEAPIQETQYF
cdr3_nt: TGCAGTGCTAGAGATGAGGCGCCGATCCAAGAGACCCAGTACTTC

v_call: TRBV6-1
j_call: TRBJ2-5
clone_size: NA
d_call: NA
cdr3_aa: CASCTGQTYQETQSF
cdr3_nt: TGTGCCAGCTGCACAGGCCAGACATACCAAGAGACCCAGTCCTTC

v_call: TRBV7-2
j_call: TRBJ1-6
clone_size: many
d_call: TRBD1
cdr3_aa: CASSLEGQGPPLHF
cdr3_nt: TGTGCCAGCAGCTTAGAGGGACAGGGGCCCCCCCTCCACTTT

v_call: TRBV25-1
j_call: TRBJ2-5
clone_size: few
d_call: NA
cdr3_aa: CASSQTAEETQYF
cdr3_nt: TGTGCCAGCAGCCAGACAGCTGAAGAGACCCAGTACTTC

v_call: TRBV7-9
j_call: TRBJ1-2
clone_size: NA
d_call: TRBD1
cdr3_aa: CASSSDRGRDYGYTF
cdr3_nt: TGTGCCAGCAGCTCCGACAGGGGGCGCGACTATGGCTACACCTTC

v_call: TRBV6-2/TRBV6-3
j_call: TRBJ1-2
clone_size: NA
d_call: TRBD1
cdr3_aa: CASSPDRGIYDYTF
cdr3_nt: TGTGCCAGCAGCCCGGACAGGGGGATCTATGACTACACCTTC

v_call: TRBV7-7
j_call: TRBJ2-7
clone_size: few
d_call: TRBD1
cdr3_aa: CASAIDRGYEQYF
cdr3_nt: TGTGCTAGCGCGATCGACAGGGGCTACGAGCAGTACTTC

v_call: TRBV7-2
j_call: TRBJ2-7
clone_size: NA
d_call: NA
cdr3_aa: CASSDQGYEQYF
cdr3_nt: TGTGCCAGCAGCGACCAGGGCTACGAGCAGTACTTC

v_call: TRBV28
j_call: TRBJ2-3
clone_size: NA
d_call: NA
cdr3_aa: CASTRGGGDTQYF
cdr3_nt: TGTGCCAGCACCCGCGGCGGCGGAGATACGCAGTATTTT

v_call: TRBV20-1
j_call: TRBJ2-4
clone_size: NA
d_call: NA
cdr3_aa: CSAHEKNIQYF
cdr3_nt: TGCAGTGCTCACGAGAAAAACATTCAGTACTTC

v_call: TRBV7-2
j_call: TRBJ1-5
clone_size: NA
d_call: TRBD1
cdr3_aa: CASSQEQGMGQPQHF
cdr3_nt: TGTGCCAGCAGCCAAGAACAGGGGATGGGCCAGCCCCAGCATTTT

v_call: TRBV5-6
j_call: TRBJ2-5
clone_size: NA
d_call: NA
cdr3_aa: CASSSTTVQGGKTQYF
cdr3_nt: TGTGCCAGCAGCTCTACGACGGTTCAGGGTGGGAAGACCCAGTACTTC

v_call: TRBV27
j_call: TRBJ2-7
clone_size: few
d_call: TRBD1
cdr3_aa: CASTGRGLEQYF
cdr3_nt: TGTGCCAGCACTGGCAGGGGGCTCGAGCAGTACTTC

v_call: TRBV20-1
j_call: TRBJ2-1
clone_size: NA
d_call: NA
cdr3_aa: CSARQAGRAYNEQFF
cdr3_nt: TGCAGTGCTCGTCAGGCAGGTCGTGCTTACAATGAGCAGTTCTTC

v_call: TRBV7-2
j_call: TRBJ2-1
clone_size: once
d_call: NA
cdr3_aa: CASSLLTVPMAPEFF
cdr3_nt: TGTGCCAGCAGCTTACTTACAGTTCCCATGGCCCCGGAGTTCTTC

v_call: TRBV7-3
j_call: TRBJ2-2
clone_size: once
d_call: NA
cdr3_aa: CASSLRDGNTGELFF
cdr3_nt: TGTGCCAGCAGTCTGCGGGACGGGAACACCGGGGAGCTGTTTTTT

v_call: TRBV10-3
j_call: TRBJ2-5
clone_size: NA
d_call: NA
cdr3_aa: CAISESPVETQYF
cdr3_nt: TGTGCCATCAGTGAGTCTCCCGTAGAGACCCAGTACTTC

v_call: TRBV6-1
j_call: TRBJ2-1
clone_size: NA
d_call: TRBD2
cdr3_aa: CASKSSGGPHEQFF
cdr3_nt: TGTGCCAGCAAATCTAGCGGGGGTCCCCATGAGCAGTTCTTC

v_call: TRBV29-1
j_call: TRBJ2-7
clone_size: few
d_call: NA
cdr3_aa: CSVRTENEQYF
cdr3_nt: TGCAGCGTTCGGACGGAGAACGAGCAGTACTTC

v_call: TRBV27
j_call: TRBJ2-7
clone_size: once
d_call: TRBD2
cdr3_aa: CASSRSVAGYNEQYF
cdr3_nt: TGTGCCAGCTCCCGGTCGGTAGCGGGGTACAATGAGCAGTACTTC

v_call: TRBV6-5
j_call: TRBJ2-4
clone_size: NA
d_call: NA
cdr3_aa: CASRSQGDWAKNIQYF
cdr3_nt: TGTGCCAGCCGTTCACAAGGGGATTGGGCCAAAAACATTCAGTACTTC

v_call: TRBV13
j_call: TRBJ2-5
clone_size: few
d_call: NA
cdr3_aa: CASSLVRGQQETQYF
cdr3_nt: TGTGCCAGCAGCTTAGTGCGGGGGCAGCAAGAGACCCAGTACTTC